The 23 T cell receptor beta chains below come from one sample, sequenced in a study of human T cells and chemical hapten exposure. Sample time point: patch test 2, 6 weeks after DPC sensitization. Treatment in this sample: therapeutic diphenylcyclopropenone sensitization with weekly scalp DPC. TCRdb re-derived calls from the RACE reads in MiXCR, one entry per CDR3 protein. The sample consists of some 96,000 distinct CDR3 sequences, 9.3% of them appearing once. The material sequenced was whole blood, taken in connection with sensitization to the hapten diphenylcyclopropenone (DPC). The source of these receptors is a woman in her forties with alopecia areata. Some clones in this sample may be carry-over from other donors' samples.

The table lists this clonotype with many counts. The rearrangement joins TRBV7-2 to TRBJ2-5; D may be TRBD1 (5 bases). The ends were cut back, 5 bases at V and 4 bases at J, with 14 bases in the middle. The CDR3 totals 14 residues. Germline loops: CDR1 SGHTA, CDR2 FQGNSA. CDR3 in amino acids: CASSRRQPGETQYF. In nucleotides, the CDR3 is TGTGCCAGCAGCCGAAGACAGCCGGGAGAGACCCAGTACTTC.

This clonotype was observed a handful of times. CDR3 sequence: CRPQSGDEQYF. CDR3 bases: TGCAGACCCCAATCGGGGGACGAGCAGTACTTC. The chain employs TRBV20-1 and TRBJ2-7; possible D gene TRBD2, 6 bases. CDR3 length equals 11 residues. Germline lookup yields CDR1 DFQATT and CDR2 SNEGSKA (reference sequence).

The chain is built from TRBV4-3 and TRBJ2-2, with a possible D match to TRBD2 (6 bases). The V gene's germline CDR1 is LGHNA and CDR2 YSLEER. CDR3 length: 16 amino acids. V gave up 4 bases and J gave up 4 bases, with 16 bases separating them. In nucleotides, the CDR3 is TGCGCCAGCAGCCCGGGAGCGTGGGGACTCACCGGGGAGCTGTTTTTT. It specifies CASSPGAWGLTGELFF.

This clonotype was observed many times. The chain links TRBV5-6 to TRBJ2-3; 10 bases agree with TRBD2. The CDR3 sequence is 15 residues long. V was clipped by 2 bases and J by 5 bases; unmatched bases: 5. The germline V gene encodes CDR1 SGHDT and CDR2 YYEEEE. In DNA, the CDR3 is TGTGCCAGCAGCTTAGCGGGAGGGCCAGGAGATACGCAGTATTTT. Protein product: CASSLAGGPGDTQYF.

The chain links TRBV28 to TRBJ2-7; a weak D match, TRBD2 (5 bases). The V gene's germline CDR1 is MDHEN and CDR2 SYDVKM. The CDR3 contains 13 residues. V was trimmed by 3 bases and J by 3 bases, leaving 9 bases between them. Written as DNA, the CDR3 is TGTGCCAGCAGTTTCGGGAACCGCTACGAGCAGTACTTC. It translates to CASSFGNRYEQYF.

This clonotype turned up a few times. This chain links TRBV5-1 with TRBJ1-6; D is undetermined. Germline CDR1 reads SGHRS; CDR2 reads YFSETQ. The CDR3 totals 15 residues. V was shortened by 0 bases and J by 4 bases, with 8 bases between the two germline ends. CDR3 in DNA: TGCGCCAGCAGCTTGGACACCGAGTATAATTCACCCCTCCACTTT. This codes for CASSLDTEYNSPLHF.

The chain uses TRBV20-1 and TRBJ2-5; 12 positions agree with TRBD2. The CDR3 has 15 amino acids. Germline V gives CDR1 DFQATT, CDR2 SNEGSKA (reference sequence). V shed 3 bases, J shed 5 bases, and the junction held 7 bases outside the gene matches. The CDR3 sequence is CSARRRLAGAETQYF. Here the CDR3 DNA reads TGCAGTGCTAGGAGACGACTAGCGGGGGCGGAGACCCAGTACTTC.

This CDR3 reads CASSQERSASGTDTQYF. The CDR3 coding sequence is TGCGCCAGCAGCCAAGAGAGGTCAGCTTCTGGCACAGATACGCAGTATTTT. V usage is TRBV4-3 and J usage is TRBJ2-3; D is unresolved. CDR1 LGHNA and CDR2 YSLEER come from the germline V gene. V was clipped by 0 bases and J by 1 base, with 14 bases between them. The CDR3 runs to 17 residues.

This clonotype was recorded a few times. The chain recombines TRBV12-5 with TRBJ2-1, with 7 bases matching TRBD2. V trimming: 1 base; J trimming: 0 bases; junction bases outside the gene matches: 6. The length of the CDR3 is 17 residues. CDR1 and CDR2 (germline): LGHNT, FRNRAP. The CDR3 DNA follows: TGTGCTAGTGGTTTGGCCCTGGGGGGGTTCTCCTACAATGAGCAGTTCTTC. Translating gives CASGLALGGFSYNEQFF.

This clonotype turned up a few times. This CDR3 reads CSARGPGSGANVLTF. The DNA of the CDR3 is TGCAGTGCTAGAGGGCCGGGATCCGGGGCCAACGTCCTGACTTTC. This chain joins TRBV20-1 and TRBJ2-6, with D possibly matching TRBD2 (5 bases). This CDR3 contains 15 residues. V was cut by 1 base and J by 4 bases, with 11 bases left in between. Germline V gene lookup returns CDR1 DFQATT and CDR2 SNEGSKA (reference sequence).

This clonotype has ten or more counts. This chain joins TRBV20-1 and TRBJ2-5; 7 bases align to TRBD2. CDR3 length equals 14 residues. Trimming removed 0 bases from V and 7 bases from J; junction bases left unmatched: 8. Germline-derived CDR1 and CDR2 are DFQATT and SNEGSKA (reference sequence). This CDR3 is CSARDLAEGTTQYF. CDR3 DNA sequence: TGCAGTGCTAGAGACCTAGCGGAGGGAACGACCCAGTACTTC.

This clonotype was found a few times. This sequence joins TRBV20-1 and TRBJ1-2; 11 positions agree with TRBD1. The length of the CDR3 is 15 residues. The germline CDR1 and CDR2 sequences are DFQATT and SNEGSKA (reference sequence). Unmatched junction bases numbered 7, after V lost 5 bases and J lost 2 bases. CDR3 sequence (DNA): TGCAGTGCTGTTGCCGGGACAGGGGGAAACTATGGCTACACCTTC. Translating it yields CSAVAGTGGNYGYTF.

This clonotype was seen repeatedly, ten times or more. As DNA, the CDR3 is TGTGCCAGCAGCTCGGGACAGAGAAACACCGGGGAGCTGTTTTTT. Translation gives CASSSGQRNTGELFF. V gene TRBV6-5 combines with J gene TRBJ2-2; TRBD1 aligns across 7 bases. V lost 6 bases to trimming and J lost 2 bases; unmatched junction nucleotides: 6. Per germline, CDR1 MNHEY and CDR2 SVGAGI. The CDR3 spans 15 residues.

In this sample, this clonotype turned up a few times. The V gene is TRBV14, the J gene TRBJ1-5; 7 nucleotides align to TRBD1. The CDR3 has 14 amino acids. Germline CDR1 and CDR2: SGHDN and FVKESK. The J segment lost 2 bases and the V segment lost 2 bases, leaving 0 bases of the junction unmatched. CDR3 in DNA: TGTGCCAGCAGCCAAACAGGGGGCAATCAGCCCCAGCATTTT. Protein product: CASSQTGGNQPQHF.

The V gene is TRBV5-6, the J gene TRBJ1-1; D uncertain. The CDR3 has 13 residues. V was cut by 2 bases and J by 2 bases, with 7 bases left in between. Per the germline V gene, CDR1 is SGHDT and CDR2 is YYEEEE. The CDR3 here is CASSFPGNTEAFF. The DNA for the CDR3 is TGTGCCAGCAGCTTCCCAGGCAACACTGAAGCTTTCTTT.

This clonotype has a count of ten or more. The CDR3 sequence: CASSFRSNTLYEQYF. In DNA, the CDR3 is TGTGCCAGCAGCTTCCGAAGCAACACTTTGTACGAGCAGTACTTC. The chain recombines TRBV7-8 with TRBJ2-7; D not certain. Germline V gene lookup returns CDR1 SGHVS and CDR2 FQNEAQ. This CDR3 region has 15 residues. Trimming took 3 bases from V and 4 from J, leaving 16 bases between them.

This clonotype was counted ten times or more. The chain has TRBV29-1 and TRBJ2-3; D is uncertain. Per the germline V gene, CDR1 is SQVTM and CDR2 is ANQGSEA. The CDR3 is 11 residues long. Trimming stripped 6 bases from V and 7 bases from J, with 11 bases between. Written as DNA, the CDR3 is TGCAGCGTGGGCTTAATGAATACGCAGTATTTT. Amino acid sequence: CSVGLMNTQYF.

As to this clonotype: A much larger clone differs from this one at a single base, so this may be a read error. V and J are TRBV3-1 and TRBJ2-4; 7 nucleotides match TRBD2. CDR3 length: 16 amino acids. Germline CDR1 reads LGHDT; CDR2 reads YNNKEL (reference sequence). V gave up 4 bases and J gave up 4 bases; unmatched junction bases: 10. The CDR3 DNA is TGTGCCAGCAGCCCCTTCCAGACTAGCCCTAAAAACATTCAGTACTTC. Encoded protein: CASSPFQTSPKNIQYF.

Details on this clonotype: Possible read error: a much larger clone is one base away. The V call is TRBV11-2, the J call TRBJ2-7; 8 positions match TRBD1. This CDR3 comprises 16 residues. The germline gives CDR1 SGHAT, CDR2 FQNNGV. With V trimmed by 5 bases and J by 5 bases, 14 bases remained unmatched. The CDR3 DNA reads as TGTGCCAGCAGCCCCGCCGAGACAGGGGATTTCCACGAGCAGTACTTC. This sequence encodes CASSPAETGDFHEQYF.

This clonotype was seen more than once but under ten times. The CDR3, as DNA: TGTGCCAGCTGGAACCCGGGACGAGTTTACGAGCAGTACTTC. Amino acids: CASWNPGRVYEQYF. The rearrangement uses TRBV6-2 or TRBV6-3 and TRBJ2-7; either TRBD1 or TRBD2 may supply D (5 bases each). V was shortened by 8 bases and J by 4 bases, with 18 bases between the two germline ends. From germline, CDR1 is MNHEY and CDR2 SVGEGT. This CDR3 contains 14 residues.

The chain has TRBV7-9 and TRBJ1-1; 8 bases line up with TRBD1. Germline values: CDR1 SEHNR, CDR2 FQNEAQ (reference sequence). The ends lost 5 bases at V and 10 bases at J; junction bases unmatched: 9. The CDR3 is made up of 13 amino acids. CDR3 bases: TGTGCCAGCAGCCCCGGACAGGGAGAAGGAGCTTTCTTT. Translating gives CASSPGQGEGAFF.

This clonotype was detected a few times. This chain links TRBV12-3 or TRBV12-4 with TRBJ1-2; 9 bases map to TRBD1. V was pared by 2 bases and J by 4 bases, with 2 bases of the junction left unmatched. This CDR3 comprises 14 residues. CDR3 nucleotides: TGTGCCAGCAGTTTAATGGGACAGGGCTATGGCTACACCTTC. Protein sequence: CASSLMGQGYGYTF.

This clonotype was counted many times. The chain uses TRBV6-2 or TRBV6-3 and TRBJ1-5; D call uncertain. The germline CDR1 and CDR2 sequences are MNHEY and SVGEGT. The CDR3 is made up of 12 amino acids. Trimming cost V 6 bases and J 5 bases, with 8 bases left between them. As DNA, the CDR3 is TGTGCCAGCAGCCATCAGTATCAGCCCCAGCATTTT. Translation: CASSHQYQPQHF.